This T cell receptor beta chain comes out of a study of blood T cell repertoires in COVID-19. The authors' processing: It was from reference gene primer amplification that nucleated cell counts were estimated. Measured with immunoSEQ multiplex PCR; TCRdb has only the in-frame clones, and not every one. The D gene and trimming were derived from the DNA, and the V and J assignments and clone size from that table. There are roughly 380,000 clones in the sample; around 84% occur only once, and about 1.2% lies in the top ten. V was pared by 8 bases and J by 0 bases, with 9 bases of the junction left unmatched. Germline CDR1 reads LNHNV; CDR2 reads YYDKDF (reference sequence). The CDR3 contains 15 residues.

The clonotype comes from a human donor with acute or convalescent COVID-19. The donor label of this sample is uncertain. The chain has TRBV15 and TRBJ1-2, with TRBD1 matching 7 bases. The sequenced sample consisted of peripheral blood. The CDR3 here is CATGRRDSSNYGYTF. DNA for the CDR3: TGTGCCACCGGGCGGCGGGACAGCTCTAACTATGGCTACACCTTC.